These 30 T cell receptor beta chains came from one sample sequenced in a study of cytomegalovirus exposure and HLA in healthy donors. The repertoire was sequenced with immunoSEQ multiplex PCR; TCRdb's copy has only in-frame clones and lacks some. The sample includes 130,000 to 150,000 clones, around 88% of them seen just once. Sequenced input: PBMCs. These receptors came from a woman aged 18-30 years in good health and CMV-seropositive.

J is TRBJ1-5 and V is TRBV5-6, with a weak D call TRBD1 (5 bases). CDR3 length: 14 residues. Per germline, CDR1 SGHDT and CDR2 YYEEEE. The ends were cut back, 2 bases at V and 7 bases at J, with 13 bases in the middle. CDR3 in DNA: TGTGCCAGCAGCTTCTGGGGGGGGTACCAGCCCCAGCATTTT. Protein product: CASSFWGGYQPQHF.

This chain joins TRBV4-3 and TRBJ2-3, with 8 bases identical to TRBD2. This CDR3 comprises 16 residues. Trimming at V came to 1 base and at J to 5 bases, leaving 8 bases not matched to a gene. The V gene's germline CDR1 is LGHNA and CDR2 YSLEER. This CDR3 is CASSQGGAGVRDTQYF. Written as DNA, the CDR3 is TGCGCCAGCAGCCAAGGGGGAGCGGGGGTCAGAGATACGCAGTATTTT.

The chain joins TRBV28 to TRBJ1-1; D gene ambiguous. The CDR3 consists of 12 residues. CDR1 and CDR2 (germline): MDHEN, SYDVKM. V lost 0 bases to trimming and J lost 7 bases, with 6 bases between them. The DNA for the CDR3 is TGTGCCAGCAGTTTATGGCAGTTTGAAGCTTTCTTT. It codes for CASSLWQFEAFF.

In its sample, this clone was seen a few times. V is TRBV28 and J is TRBJ2-1; 9 nucleotides align to TRBD2. The CDR3 is 15 amino acids. V trimming: 4 bases; J trimming: 8 bases; junction bases outside the gene matches: 9. CDR1 is MDHEN and CDR2 is SYDVKM in the germline V gene. CDR3 in amino acids: CASSSSGLASDEQFF. For the CDR3, the DNA is TGTGCCAGCAGTTCCTCGGGACTAGCATCGGATGAGCAGTTCTTC.

J is TRBJ2-4 and V is TRBV6-5; 8 positions match TRBD2. Germline lookup yields CDR1 MNHEY and CDR2 SVGAGI. The CDR3 runs 14 residues. Trimming took 4 bases from V and 7 from J; bases not matched to a gene: 6. The CDR3 DNA reads TGTGCCAGCAGTTCTCGGGAGGGCCGGAACATTCAGTACTTC. Translated: CASSSREGRNIQYF.

The gene calls are TRBV4-3 and TRBJ1-4; TRBD1 might be the D (5 bases). Germline-derived CDR1 and CDR2 are LGHNA and YSLEER. This CDR3 has 14 residues. Trimming took 3 bases from V and 2 from J, leaving 7 bases between them. CDR3 in amino acids: CASSHGATNEKLFF. CDR3 in DNA: TGCGCCAGCAGCCATGGGGCGACTAATGAAAAACTGTTTTTT.

The V call is TRBV28, the J call TRBJ2-1; D possibly corresponds to TRBD1 (5 bases). This CDR3 is built from 12 residues. V was clipped by 11 bases and J by 4 bases, with 12 bases between them. CDR1 and CDR2 from the germline V gene are MDHEN and SYDVKM. Here the CDR3 DNA reads TGTGCCTGGGCAGGGCTGTACAATGAGCAGTTCTTC. Translation: CAWAGLYNEQFF.

The chain couples TRBV27 to TRBJ1-4, with TRBD1 identical over 11 bases. V gave up 5 bases and J gave up 6 bases; unmatched junction bases: 2. Per the germline V gene, CDR1 is MNHEY and CDR2 is SMNVEV (reference sequence). The CDR3 loop spans 14 amino acids. As DNA, the CDR3 is TGTGCCAGCAGTCGGACAGGGGGCTATGAAAAACTGTTTTTT. It translates to CASSRTGGYEKLFF. Looking up the rest from reference TRBV27 and TRBJ1-4 gives the full variable domain: EAQVTQNPRYLITVTGKKLTVTCSQNMNHEYMSWYRQDPGLGLRQIYYSMNVEVTDKGDVPEGYKVSRKEKRNFPLILESPSPNQTSLYFCASSRTGGYEKLFFGSGTQLSVL.

This chain joins TRBV30 and TRBJ2-7, with 11 bases that match TRBD2. The V segment lost 3 bases and the J segment 0 bases; nucleotides outside the gene matches: 4. Germline V lookup: CDR1 GTSNPN, CDR2 SVGIG (reference sequence). The CDR3 sequence is 15 residues long. The CDR3 here is CAWSLGLAGSYEQYF. The CDR3 DNA follows: TGTGCCTGGAGCCTAGGACTAGCGGGCTCCTACGAGCAGTACTTC. Variable domain in full (rest from reference TRBV30 and TRBJ2-7): SQTIHQWPATLVQPVGSPLSLECTVEGTSNPNLYWYRQAAGRGLQLLFYSVGIGQISSEVPQNLSASRPQDRQFILSSKKLLLSDSGFYLCAWSLGLAGSYEQYFGPGTRLTVT.

The V gene is TRBV7-2, the J gene TRBJ2-7, with D possibly being TRBD2 (5 bases). Per the germline V gene, CDR1 is SGHTA and CDR2 is FQGNSA. Trimming left V 2 bases short and J 4 bases short, with 12 bases between. The CDR3 totals 14 residues. The CDR3 loop is CASSLFEGIYEQYF. In DNA, the CDR3 is TGTGCCAGCAGCTTATTCGAGGGAATTTACGAGCAGTACTTC.

The rearrangement joins TRBV6-7 to TRBJ2-1; 8 nucleotides line up with TRBD2. TRBV6-7 is assigned to the ORF class and has an uncertain function. This CDR3 is built from 14 residues. V lost 7 bases and J lost 4; bases outside the gene matches: 6. The CDR3 coding sequence is TGTGCCAGCACCTCCCGGGGGGGGTACAATGAGCAGTTCTTC. Translating gives CASTSRGGYNEQFF.

This clone has more than one count but fewer than ten. The V and J genes are TRBV21-1 and TRBJ2-7; TRBD1, the D gene given by the table, was not confirmed from the DNA. TRBV21-1 is classified as a pseudogene. The CDR3 is 13 residues long. CDR3 nucleotides: TGTGCCAGCAGCAACCATTTCCATTACGAGCAGTACTTC. Translating it yields CASSNHFHYEQYF.

The chain combines TRBV4-2 with TRBJ2-3; 12 bases match TRBD2. CDR1 and CDR2 from the germline V gene are LGHNA and YNFKEQ. This CDR3 has 18 amino acids. After removal of 0 bases from V and 2 bases from J, the junction contained 6 bases not matched to a gene. The CDR3 loop is CASSQELAGGPSTDTQYF. Written as DNA, the CDR3 is TGTGCCAGCAGCCAAGAGCTAGCGGGGGGGCCCTCCACAGATACGCAGTATTTT.

This clone appeared a single time. This chain uses TRBV7-2 with TRBJ2-2; D call uncertain. The CDR3 contains 14 residues. The V end lost 0 bases, the J end lost 3 bases, and 5 bases lay between the germline ends. In germline, CDR1 is SGHTA, CDR2 FQGNSA. The CDR3 region is CASSLARDTGELFF. The CDR3 coding sequence is TGTGCCAGCAGCTTAGCGCGAGACACCGGGGAGCTGTTTTTT.

V usage is TRBV5-1 and J usage is TRBJ1-1, with a tentative D call TRBD1 (6 bases). Germline lookup yields CDR1 SGHRS and CDR2 YFSETQ. This CDR3 spans 13 amino acids. Between the trimmed V and J ends, which lost 4 bases and 11 bases, there was a span of 18 bases. The DNA of the CDR3 is TGCGCCAGCAGCCCCGAAAGGGGGGGGAGGGCTTTCTTT. It is translated as CASSPERGGRAFF.

This sequence joins TRBV4-1 and TRBJ1-5; 7 nucleotides align to TRBD1. The CDR3 has 16 amino acids. Losses at the gene ends were 1 base for V and 7 bases for J; bases not matched to a gene: 10. Germline CDR1 is MGHRA and CDR2 is YSYEKL. CDR3 DNA sequence: TGCGCCAGCAGCCAAGTGGTGACAGGGTGGGGCCAGCCCCAGCATTTT. Its protein product is CASSQVVTGWGQPQHF.

This clone was counted only a few times. The chain couples TRBV5-5 to TRBJ2-5; weak D call: TRBD1 (6 bases). This CDR3 is built from 15 residues. CDR1 and CDR2 from the germline V gene are SGHKS and YYEKEE (reference sequence). Trimming shortened V by 0 bases and J by 5 bases, and 14 bases separated the two germline ends. The CDR3, as DNA: TGTGCCAGCAGCTTGGGAGATTCAGGGGTGGAGACCCAGTACTTC. Translation: CASSLGDSGVETQYF.

The chain combines TRBV5-1 with TRBJ2-7; D may be TRBD1 (5 bases). This CDR3 region has 14 residues. Germline V gives CDR1 SGHRS, CDR2 YFSETQ. V shed 0 bases and J shed 7 bases, with 14 bases lying between them. For the CDR3, the DNA is TGCGCCAGCAGCTTGGCCAAAGGGGTGGGGGAGCAGTACTTC. The encoded protein is CASSLAKGVGEQYF. Full variable domain (remainder filled in from reference TRBV5-1 and TRBJ2-7): KAGVTQTPRYLIKTRGQQVTLSCSPISGHRSVSWYQQTPGQGLQFLFEYFSETQRNKGNFPGRFSGRQFSNSRSEMNVSTLELGDSALYLCASSLAKGVGEQYFGPGTRLTVT.

The chain couples TRBV6-4 to TRBJ2-3, with 9 bases lining up with TRBD1. The CDR3 sequence is 15 residues long. Looked up from germline, CDR1 is MRHNA and CDR2 is SNTAGT. J lost 2 bases, V lost 6 bases, and 6 bases had no gene match. The CDR3 sequence: CASSLGTGLTDTQYF. In DNA, the CDR3 is TGTGCCAGCAGCCTAGGGACAGGGCTCACAGATACGCAGTATTTT.

This chain links TRBV9 with TRBJ1-3; 12 bases match TRBD1. J was trimmed by 7 bases and V by 4 bases; bases with no gene match: 6. This CDR3 contains 15 residues. Germline V gene lookup returns CDR1 SGDLS and CDR2 YYNGEE. CDR3 region: CASSSIGTGGNTIYF. CDR3 nucleotides: TGTGCCAGCAGCTCCATAGGGACAGGGGGCAACACCATATATTTT.

The chain couples TRBV30 to TRBJ2-5; 10 bases are shared with TRBD2. The germline V gene has CDR1 GTSNPN and CDR2 SVGIG (reference sequence). V gave up 3 bases and J gave up 4 bases; unmatched junction bases: 8. The CDR3 is 15 amino acids. CDR3 region: CAWRGAGGGRETQYF. The CDR3 nucleotides are TGTGCCTGGAGAGGAGCGGGGGGGGGAAGAGAGACCCAGTACTTC. The whole variable domain, filled in from reference TRBV30 and TRBJ2-5, reads SQTIHQWPATLVQPVGSPLSLECTVEGTSNPNLYWYRQAAGRGLQLLFYSVGIGQISSEVPQNLSASRPQDRQFILSSKKLLLSDSGFYLCAWRGAGGGRETQYFGPGTRLLVL.

This chain uses TRBV30 with TRBJ2-2; TRBD2 aligns across 13 bases. The CDR3 consists of 16 residues. V gave up 7 bases and J gave up 5 bases; unmatched junction bases: 10. CDR1 GTSNPN and CDR2 SVGIG come from the germline V gene (reference sequence). The CDR3 spells CASPLAGGWRTGELFF. CDR3 nucleotides: TGTGCCTCCCCACTAGCGGGGGGGTGGCGGACCGGGGAGCTGTTTTTT.

The chain is built from TRBV9 and TRBJ2-7; 8 bases are a match to TRBD1. Trimming at V came to 4 bases and at J to 3 bases, leaving 6 bases not matched to a gene. CDR1 and CDR2 (germline): SGDLS, YYNGEE. The CDR3 spans 14 residues. The CDR3 sequence is CASSPRGTGYEQYF. CDR3 in DNA: TGTGCCAGCAGCCCGAGAGGGACAGGCTACGAGCAGTACTTC.

The chain joins TRBV28 to TRBJ1-1; 8 bases match TRBD1. There are 11 residues in the CDR3. Germline lookup yields CDR1 MDHEN and CDR2 SYDVKM. The junction had 2 bases not matched to a gene; V was cut back by 3 bases and J by 11 bases. CDR3 nucleotide sequence: TGTGCCAGCAGTTTGACAGGGGACGCTTTCTTT. Its protein is CASSLTGDAFF.

This chain joins TRBV7-8 and TRBJ1-4; D perhaps matches TRBD1 (6 bases). This CDR3 is 14 amino acids long. Germline assignment: CDR1 SGHVS and CDR2 FQNEAQ. Trimming cost V 6 bases and J 3 bases, with 11 bases left between them. This CDR3 is CASSGGLANEKLFF. CDR3 in DNA: TGTGCCAGCAGTGGGGGCCTAGCTAATGAAAAACTGTTTTTT.

In nucleotides, the CDR3 is TGCGCCAGCAGCGCTGGGACAGGGGGAAATGAGCAGTTCTTC. This sequence encodes CASSAGTGGNEQFF. J is TRBJ2-1 and V is TRBV5-1, with TRBD1 identical over 11 bases. Germline trimming cut 4 bases from V and 7 bases from J; bases unmatched to any gene: 4. CDR1 SGHRS and CDR2 YFSETQ come from the germline V gene. The length of the CDR3 is 14 residues.

This CDR3 reads CASSDRDRANEKLFF. Here the CDR3 DNA reads TGTGCCAGCAGCGACCGGGACAGGGCGAATGAAAAACTGTTTTTT. The chain couples TRBV9 to TRBJ1-4; 9 bases match TRBD1. Losses at the gene ends were 3 bases for V and 5 bases for J; bases not matched to a gene: 5. Germline values: CDR1 SGDLS, CDR2 YYNGEE. The CDR3 is made up of 15 amino acids. The full variable domain, with the rest looked up from reference TRBV9 and TRBJ1-4, is DSGVTQTPKHLITATGQRVTLRCSPRSGDLSVYWYQQSLDQGLQFLIQYYNGEERAKGNILERFSAQQFPDLHSELNLSSLELGDSALYFCASSDRDRANEKLFFGSGTQLSVL.

The chain combines TRBV28 with TRBJ2-7; 7 bases are a match to TRBD2. CDR1 is MDHEN, CDR2 SYDVKM, per germline. The CDR3 runs to 14 residues. V lost 6 bases to trimming and J lost 5 bases; unmatched junction nucleotides: 10. CDR3 residues: CASRISGGGNEQYF. Here the CDR3 DNA reads TGTGCCAGCAGGATCAGTGGGGGAGGGAACGAGCAGTACTTC.

The gene calls are TRBV27 and TRBJ1-3; the D is unclear. V lost 8 bases to trimming and J lost 0 bases, with 11 bases between them. Germline CDR1 is MNHEY and CDR2 is SMNVEV (reference sequence). This CDR3 spans 14 amino acids. The CDR3 region has the DNA TGTGCCAGCTCCCCCCAAAACTCTGGAAACACCATATATTTT. Protein sequence: CASSPQNSGNTIYF.

Details on this clone: Mismatch with germline at one junction end may stem from a read error. This rearrangement joins TRBV7-7 to TRBJ2-1; possibly TRBD2 for D (5 bases). Germline V gene lookup returns CDR1 SSHAT and CDR2 FNYEAQ (reference sequence). This CDR3 is 15 amino acids long. CDR3 nucleotides: TGTGCTAGCAGCCCTATGGGCGGGCCTTACAATGAGCAGTTCTTC. Protein: CASSPMGGPYNEQFF.